This entry describes one T cell receptor beta chain. Some clones are missing from TCRdb's copy, which holds only in-frame ones; the method was immunoSEQ multiplex PCR. The sample lists 110,000 or so clones; more than 65% were seen once. Donors, healthy HIV-negative adults, lacked recent acute infections or vaccinations. CD45RO+ cells and CCR7-negative CD45RA+ TemRA cells were combined as CD8 memory. These data are taken from a study of shared clonotypes between healthy human individuals. This TCR was recovered from a woman in her twenties or thirties in good health. Sequenced material: memory CD8+ T cells sorted from blood. Subset reported: CD45RO+ cells pooled with CCR7-negative TemRA cells.

The CDR3 nucleotides read TGTGCCAGCAGCAACTCTGAAGGACAGATGAATGAGCAGTTCTTC. Residues: CASSNSEGQMNEQFF. V and J are TRBV21-1 and TRBJ2-1; the DNA was not used to check the table's D call, TRBD1. TRBV21-1 is tagged as a pseudogene. This CDR3 has 15 residues.